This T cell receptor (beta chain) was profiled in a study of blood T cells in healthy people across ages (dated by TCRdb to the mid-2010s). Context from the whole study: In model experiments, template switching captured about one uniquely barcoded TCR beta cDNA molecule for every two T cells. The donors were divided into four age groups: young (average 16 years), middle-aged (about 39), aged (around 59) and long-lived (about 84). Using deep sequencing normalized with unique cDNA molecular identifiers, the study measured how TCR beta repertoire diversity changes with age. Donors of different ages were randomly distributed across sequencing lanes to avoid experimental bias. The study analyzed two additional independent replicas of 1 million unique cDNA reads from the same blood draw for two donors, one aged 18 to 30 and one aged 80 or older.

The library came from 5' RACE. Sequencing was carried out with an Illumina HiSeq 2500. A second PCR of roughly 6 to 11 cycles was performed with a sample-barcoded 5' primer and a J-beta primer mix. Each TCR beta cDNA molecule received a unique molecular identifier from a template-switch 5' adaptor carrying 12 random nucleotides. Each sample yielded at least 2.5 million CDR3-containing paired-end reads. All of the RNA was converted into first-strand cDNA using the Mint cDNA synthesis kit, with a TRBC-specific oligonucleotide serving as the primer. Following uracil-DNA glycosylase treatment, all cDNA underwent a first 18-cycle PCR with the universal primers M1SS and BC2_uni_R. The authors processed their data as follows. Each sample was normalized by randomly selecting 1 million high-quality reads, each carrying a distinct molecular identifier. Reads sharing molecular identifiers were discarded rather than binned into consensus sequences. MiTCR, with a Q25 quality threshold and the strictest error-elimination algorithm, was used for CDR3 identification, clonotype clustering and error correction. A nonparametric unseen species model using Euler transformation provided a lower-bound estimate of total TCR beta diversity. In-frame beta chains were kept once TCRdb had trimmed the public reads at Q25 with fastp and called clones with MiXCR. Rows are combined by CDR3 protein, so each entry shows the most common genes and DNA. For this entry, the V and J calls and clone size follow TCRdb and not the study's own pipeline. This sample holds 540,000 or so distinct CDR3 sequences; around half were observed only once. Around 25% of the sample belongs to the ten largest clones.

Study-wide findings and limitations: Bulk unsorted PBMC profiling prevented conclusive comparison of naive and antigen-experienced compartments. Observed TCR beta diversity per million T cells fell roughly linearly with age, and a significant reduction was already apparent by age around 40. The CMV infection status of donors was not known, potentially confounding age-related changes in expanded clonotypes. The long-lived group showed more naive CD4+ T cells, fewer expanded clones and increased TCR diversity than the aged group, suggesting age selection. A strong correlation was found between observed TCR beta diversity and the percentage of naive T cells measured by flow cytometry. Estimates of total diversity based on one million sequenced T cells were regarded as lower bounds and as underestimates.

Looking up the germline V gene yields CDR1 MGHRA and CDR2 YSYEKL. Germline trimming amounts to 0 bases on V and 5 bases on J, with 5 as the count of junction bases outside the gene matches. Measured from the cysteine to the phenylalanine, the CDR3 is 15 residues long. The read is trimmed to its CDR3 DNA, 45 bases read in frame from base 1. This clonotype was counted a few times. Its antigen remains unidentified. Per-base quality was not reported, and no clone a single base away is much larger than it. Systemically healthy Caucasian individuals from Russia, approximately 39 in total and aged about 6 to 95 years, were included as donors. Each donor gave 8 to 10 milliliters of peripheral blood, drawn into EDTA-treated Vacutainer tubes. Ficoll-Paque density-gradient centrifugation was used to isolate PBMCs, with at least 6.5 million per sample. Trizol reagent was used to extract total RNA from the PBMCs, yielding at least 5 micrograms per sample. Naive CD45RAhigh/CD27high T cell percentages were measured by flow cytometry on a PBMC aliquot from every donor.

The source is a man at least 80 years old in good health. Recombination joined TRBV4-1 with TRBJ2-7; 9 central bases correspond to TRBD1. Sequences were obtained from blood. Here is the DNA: TGCGCCAGCAGCCAAGACGGGACAGGGCCCGACGAGCAGTACTTC. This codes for CASSQDGTGPDEQYF.